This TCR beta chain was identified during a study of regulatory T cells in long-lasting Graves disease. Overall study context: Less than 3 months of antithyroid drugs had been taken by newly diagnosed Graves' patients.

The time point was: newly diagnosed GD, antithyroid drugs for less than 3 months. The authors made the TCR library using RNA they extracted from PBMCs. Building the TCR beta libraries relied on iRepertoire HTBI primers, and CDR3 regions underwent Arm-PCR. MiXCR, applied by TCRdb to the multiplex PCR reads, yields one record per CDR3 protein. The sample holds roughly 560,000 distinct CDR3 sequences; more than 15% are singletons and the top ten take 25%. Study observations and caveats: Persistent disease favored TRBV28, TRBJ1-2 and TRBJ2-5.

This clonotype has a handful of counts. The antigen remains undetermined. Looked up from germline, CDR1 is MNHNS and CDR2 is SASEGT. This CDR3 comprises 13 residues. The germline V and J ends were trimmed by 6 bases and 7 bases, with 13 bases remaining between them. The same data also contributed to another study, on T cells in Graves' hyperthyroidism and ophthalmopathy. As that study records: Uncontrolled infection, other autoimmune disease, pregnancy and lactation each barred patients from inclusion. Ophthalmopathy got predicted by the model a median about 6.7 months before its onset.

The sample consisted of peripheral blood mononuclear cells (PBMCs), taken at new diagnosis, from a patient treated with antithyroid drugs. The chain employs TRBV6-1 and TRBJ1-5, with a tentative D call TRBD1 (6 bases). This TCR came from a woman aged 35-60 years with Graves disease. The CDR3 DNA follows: TGTGCCAGCAGCAACAGGGTAGAACAGCCCCAGCATTTT. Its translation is CASSNRVEQPQHF.